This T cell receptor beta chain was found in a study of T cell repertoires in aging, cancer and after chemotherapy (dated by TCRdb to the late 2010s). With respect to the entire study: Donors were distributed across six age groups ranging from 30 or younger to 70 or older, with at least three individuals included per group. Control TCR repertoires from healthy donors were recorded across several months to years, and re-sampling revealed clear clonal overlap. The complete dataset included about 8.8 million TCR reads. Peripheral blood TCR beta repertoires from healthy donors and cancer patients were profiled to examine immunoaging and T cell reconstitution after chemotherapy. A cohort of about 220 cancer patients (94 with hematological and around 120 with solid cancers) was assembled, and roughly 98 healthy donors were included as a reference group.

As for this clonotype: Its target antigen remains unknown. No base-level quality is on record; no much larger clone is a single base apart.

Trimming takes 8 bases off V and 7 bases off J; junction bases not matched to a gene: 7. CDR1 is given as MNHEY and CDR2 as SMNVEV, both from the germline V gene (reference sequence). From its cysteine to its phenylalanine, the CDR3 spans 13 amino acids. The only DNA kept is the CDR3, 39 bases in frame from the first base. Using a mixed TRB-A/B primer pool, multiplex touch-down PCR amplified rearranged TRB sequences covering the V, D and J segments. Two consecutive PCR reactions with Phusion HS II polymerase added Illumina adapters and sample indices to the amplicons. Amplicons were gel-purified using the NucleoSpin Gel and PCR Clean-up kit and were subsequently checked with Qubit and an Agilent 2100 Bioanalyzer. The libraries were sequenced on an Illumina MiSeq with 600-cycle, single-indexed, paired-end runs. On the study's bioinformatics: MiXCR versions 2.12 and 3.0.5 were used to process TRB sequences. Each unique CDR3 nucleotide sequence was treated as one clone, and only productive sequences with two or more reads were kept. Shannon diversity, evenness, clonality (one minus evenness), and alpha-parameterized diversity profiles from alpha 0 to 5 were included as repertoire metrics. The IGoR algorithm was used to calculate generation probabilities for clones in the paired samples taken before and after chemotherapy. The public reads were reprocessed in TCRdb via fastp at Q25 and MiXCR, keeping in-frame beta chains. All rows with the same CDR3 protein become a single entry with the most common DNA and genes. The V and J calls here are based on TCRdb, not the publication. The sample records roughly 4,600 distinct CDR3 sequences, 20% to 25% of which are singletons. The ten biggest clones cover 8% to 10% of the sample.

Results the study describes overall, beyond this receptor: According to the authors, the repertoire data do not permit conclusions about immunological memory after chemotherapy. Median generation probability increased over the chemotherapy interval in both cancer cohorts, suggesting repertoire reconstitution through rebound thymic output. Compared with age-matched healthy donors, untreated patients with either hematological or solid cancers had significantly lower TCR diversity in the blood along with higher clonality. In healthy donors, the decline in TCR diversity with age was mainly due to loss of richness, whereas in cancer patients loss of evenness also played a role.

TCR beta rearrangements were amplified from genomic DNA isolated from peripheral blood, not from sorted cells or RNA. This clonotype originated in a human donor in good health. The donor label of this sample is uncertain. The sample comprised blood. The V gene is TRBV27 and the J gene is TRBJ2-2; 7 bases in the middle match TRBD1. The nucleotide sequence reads TGTGCCAGCGCGACAGGGTTGGGCGGGGAGCTGTTTTTT. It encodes CASATGLGGELFF.